This entry concerns a single T cell receptor (beta chain). This receptor's antigen is unknown. It has no much larger one-base neighbor in the sample; base qualities were not kept. Per the germline V gene, MRHNA is the CDR1 and SNTAGT is the CDR2. V has 5 bases trimmed and J has 3 bases trimmed; junction bases matching no gene number 7. The CDR3 holds 15 amino acids from the cysteine to the phenylalanine. Solely the CDR3 DNA is kept, with 45 bases framed from the first base. The method was the immunoSEQ multiplex PCR assay. For the multiplex PCR, a mixture combining 60 forward primers for TCR Vbeta segments and 13 reverse primers for TCR Jbeta segments was used. The CDR3 region of rearranged TCR beta genes was amplified from genomic DNA with a multiplex PCR assay. Amplified TCR beta libraries were sequenced as 87-base-pair reads on the Illumina HiSeq System. Per the authors' processing: A later analysis tallied 75 million to 85 million unique TCR beta chains across the 640 or so repertoires, and 10 million to 11 million of those chains were shared by two or more donors. To remove PCR and sequencing errors, raw reads were error-corrected and collapsed into unique sequences using a nearest-neighbor algorithm that merged closely related sequences. To assign V, D and J gene segments, CDR3 sequences were aligned to IMGT reference sequences. For a sequence to be retained, at least a six-nucleotide match to both a V gene segment and a J gene segment was required. Rearrangements were called productive when the CDR3 lacked stop codons and stayed in frame with V and J; all others were non-productive. Following IMGT convention, CDR3 was defined as the stretch from the second conserved V-encoded cysteine up to the conserved J-encoded phenylalanine. The earlier analysis of fewer than 750 of the donors excluded sequences that lacked an unambiguous match to a single V gene segment. In an earlier analysis of approximately 550 of the donors, V segments were called functional above 56.7% productive rearrangements and were called segregating when the between-donor standard deviation exceeded 5%. A statistical classification framework was built to diagnose cytomegalovirus status from the catalog of TCR beta chain sequences. V and J gene assignment, in a later analysis, came from comparing TCR nucleotide sequences with IMGT/GENE-DB human TR gene sequences. In a later analysis, CDR3 sequences and most-parsimonious VDJ recombination scenarios were assigned using the TCRdist pipeline. In a later analysis, each TCR beta chain was defined by its CDR3 amino acid sequence together with its V-gene family, and reads without a unique V-gene family were excluded. A later analysis removed 550 to 700 highly shared, low-generation-probability nucleotide sequences to deal with suspected cross-contamination and a sequencing artifact. In a later analysis, a clonal expansion index for each public chain was calculated from normalized within-repertoire ranks of inferred template counts. Generation probabilities in a later analysis came from a VDJ recombination model fitted to out-of-frame rearrangements, and those results were checked against IGoR. In a later analysis, TCR-TCR, TCR-HLA and TCR-CMV co-occurrence was scored with hypergeometric tests, and a repertoire-size bias correction was applied to TCR pairs. In a later analysis, false discovery rates were estimated by permuting HLA or CMV assignments 20 times. In a later analysis, co-occurring TCRs were grouped using DBSCAN, with TCRdist sequence similarity added in when clustering inside HLA-allele-positive subsets. Repertoires with fewer than 30,000 or more than 120,000 public chains, plus five repertoires with anomalous nucleotide sharing, were excluded from co-occurrence clustering. What TCRdb holds here is the immuneACCESS table cut down to in-frame rearrangements. Part of the clones is not present; checked against another copy, under half of the missing clones reflect an unresolved V gene, and the others are unexplained. The V and J calls and the clone size are those of that table, but D and trimming were determined from the DNA. This sample lists 150,000 to 200,000 clones; 75% to 85% were detected once. The ten largest clones represent roughly 4.4% of the sample.

These data are taken from a study of cytomegalovirus exposure and HLA in healthy donors (dated by TCRdb to 2016 to 2017). As for the study more broadly: An earlier analysis of some 500 of the donors reported 250 to 300 Gb of sequence data and roughly 110 million unique TCR beta sequences from about 179 million T cells. Genome-wide SNP genotypes for about 55% of the roughly 670 donors were used in a later genetic analysis, which treated that subset as a discovery cohort. All discovery cohort repertoires had been generated using a single sequencing platform. Besides the first cohort of more than 650 subjects, a separate validation cohort made up of roughly 130 different subjects was used. Using immunosequencing, the study profiled T cell repertoires from approximately 700 subjects and related those repertoires to cytomegalovirus serostatus. Because of strong linkage in the cohort, roughly five DR-DQ haplotypes were treated as single units for association and clustering. To study patterns of TCR occurrence, a later analysis re-analyzed previously published TCR beta repertoires from several hundred donors and added high-resolution HLA genotyping. Class I and class II HLA loci were covered by the typing at four-digit resolution. The later analysis used no new phenotypic data to find candidate immune exposures, relying instead on TCR beta sequences and their occurrence across donors. Typing coverage differed by locus: A, B, C, DRB1 and DQB1 were typed in roughly 629-630 donors, DQA1 in approximately 520, DPA1 in approximately 610, and DPB1 in roughly 470. Alongside the repertoire data, information on donor age, sex, ethnicity and CMV serostatus was compiled. An earlier analysis of 450 to 750 of the donors used high-throughput TCR beta sequencing to judge whether each TCR beta V gene segment behaved as functional or pseudogenic. Among roughly 400 genotyped donors of the cohort, an average of approximately 220,000 unique TCR beta nucleotide sequences was sequenced per donor, of which about 18% were non-productive. Approximately 330 gigabases of sequencing data and 70 million to 95 million unique TCR sequences made up an early release that covered over 550 HLA-typed donors. Of the roughly 410 genotyped donors, more than 75% were placed in the genetic ancestry cluster associated with self-reported Caucasian donors. The study aimed to test whether cataloging public T cell receptors could reveal signatures of past pathogen exposure. The study combined high-throughput TCR immunosequencing, statistical association of individual TCRs with disease status, and machine learning to predict cytomegalovirus infection status. What the authors observed across the whole study: In vitro tests confirmed that a few of the cytomegalovirus-associated TCR beta chains recognize cytomegalovirus antigens. A further reported finding was that TCR beta sequences accurately predicted the HLA-A and HLA-B alleles for most subjects in the first cohort. According to the authors, the approach could potentially be generalized to other disease states and immunological phenotypes. Linkage disequilibrium might explain the correlated functional status among segregating V segments, but an unknown experimental factor could not be ruled out. In a later analysis, HLA-associated TCR beta chains showed more clonal expansion and lower generation probabilities than non-associated chains that were equally common. An earlier analysis of approximately 600 of the donors showed that most TCR beta V segments appeared in productive rearrangements either about 87% or about 30% of the time, which broadly matched IMGT annotations. Because some donors lacked HLA typing at each locus, the association tests relied only on the typed subset. V-gene and J-gene trimming of TCR beta chains was associated with a missense DCLRE1C variant in a later genetic analysis, and the association was replicated in an independent cohort. Because counts were too low, roughly 17 rarely observed V segments, including chromosome 9 orphons, were left out of the earlier analysis of over 550 of the donors. At a false discovery rate of 0.05, a later analysis linked under 20,000 TCR beta sequences to specific HLA alleles. The only immune exposure information available for the cohort was CMV serostatus. The presence/absence analyses assumed that sequencing depth was roughly uniform across donors, and that assumption may not be true. Some IMGT-functional V segments, including TRBV6-2 and TRBV6-3, could not be told apart with the 87-base-pair reads, so those segments were excluded. A cluster of highly shared sequence variants was judged likely to be a technical artifact of the sequencing pipeline. Most TCR sequences were observed very rarely across donors, whereas some public TCRs were present in many individuals. In the study, roughly 160 TCR beta chains were listed as associated with cytomegalovirus. Several of the top co-occurrence clusters appeared to be linked to parvovirus B19, influenza, CMV and Epstein-Barr virus, according to a later analysis. In this cohort, only TCR beta chains were sequenced, and detectable features were limited by the absence of alpha or paired-chain data. In a later analysis, most CMV-associated TCR beta chains were found to appear HLA-restricted, with HLA associations seemingly driven largely by CMV exposure. Cytomegalovirus status was reported to be diagnosed by the classifier with high specificity and sensitivity in both the original and validation cohorts. According to a later analysis, TCR association rates differed among HLA loci, with DRB1 alleles showing the most associated TCRs and HLA-C alleles showing the fewest. Assigning TCR associations to individual alleles was difficult when HLA alleles, especially DR and DQ, strongly co-occurred. According to a later genetic analysis, donors in an Asian-associated ancestry cluster had fewer N-insertions in productive TCRs than the roughly 670-donor mean.

The cohort comprised several hundred healthy bone marrow donors. Cohort members were all nominally healthy when sampled, although unrecorded immune exposures were likely present. The donor tested CMV seropositive, placing the donor among the 290 or so seropositive members of the cohort. Each donor provided a peripheral blood sample, and peripheral blood mononuclear cells were used for TCR beta sequencing. Genomic DNA was extracted from the blood cell samples with the Qiagen DNeasy Blood Extraction Kit. The clonotype originates from a woman between 18 and 30 years old in good health and CMV-seropositive. This chain is built from TRBV6-4 and TRBJ1-3, with 7 bases in between that match TRBD1. The sequenced sample consisted of PBMCs. The nucleotide sequence reads as follows: TGTGCCAGCAGTATTAAGGACAGGAATGGAAACACCATATATTTT. Its translation is CASSIKDRNGNTIYF.